This is a list of T cell receptor beta chains from one sample in a study of naive and memory T cell subsets. TCRdb ran MiXCR on the UMI-ligation and nested PCR reads and lists one entry per CDR3 protein. The sample has 95,000 to 150,000 distinct CDR3 sequences, roughly 32% seen once. Sequencing was done on a sample of central memory CD4+ T cells from blood. The source of these receptors is a human donor in good health. Each CDR3 is given with its conserved first and last residue. The order of the fields is V gene, clone size, D gene, J gene, CDR3 protein, CDR3 DNA. D genes are given only for firm matches. Size tells how often a clone was seen (once, few, many) or the class of an expanded clone, and some rows leave it out.

>TRBV20-1|.|TRBD1|TRBJ2-5
CSAKGQGAFETQYF
TGCAGTGCGAAGGGTCAGGGGGCGTTCGAGACCCAGTACTTC
>TRBV3-1|few|.|TRBJ2-3
CASSSQGRADTQYF
TGTGCCAGCAGCTCTCAGGGCAGGGCAGATACGCAGTATTTT
>TRBV9|.|.|TRBJ2-4
CASSVAGNKNIQYF
TGTGCCAGCAGCGTAGCGGGGAACAAAAACATTCAGTACTTC
>TRBV18|few|.|TRBJ2-1
CASSPPGHRSYNEQFF
TGTGCCAGCTCCCCTCCGGGGCACCGTTCCTACAATGAGCAGTTCTTC
>TRBV28|.|.|TRBJ2-4
CASSTQNIQYF
TGTGCCAGCAGTACCCAAAACATTCAGTACTTC
>TRBV12-3/TRBV12-4|few|TRBD1|TRBJ2-2
CASSSGTEKTGELFF
TGTGCCAGCAGCTCCGGGACAGAGAAAACCGGGGAGCTGTTTTTT
>TRBV28|.|.|TRBJ2-7
CASSSLQGSREQYF
TGTGCCAGCAGTTCACTCCAGGGGTCTCGCGAGCAGTACTTC
>TRBV10-3|.|.|TRBJ2-7
CAISDGGSFYEQYF
TGTGCCATCAGTGATGGGGGTTCGTTCTACGAGCAGTACTTC
>TRBV9|.|TRBD2|TRBJ2-3
CASSERGGGTQYF
TGTGCCAGCAGCGAGCGCGGGGGTGGTACGCAGTATTTT
>TRBV9|few|TRBD2|TRBJ2-1
CASSVGGGSSYNEQFF
TGTGCCAGCAGCGTAGGAGGCGGGAGCTCCTACAATGAGCAGTTCTTC